This entry lists 2 T cell receptor beta chains sequenced from one sample in a study of CD8+CD57+ T cells in acquired aplastic anemia. Genomic DNA provided the template from which TCR beta VDJ and CDR3 profiles were obtained. TCRdb ran MiXCR on the reads and lists one entry per CDR3 protein. The repertoire holds hundreds of thousands of distinct CDR3 sequences, with roughly 64% as singletons. The material sequenced was sorted CD4+, CD8+, or CD8+CD57+ T cells (not recorded which) from PBMCs. The receptors originated from a human donor in good health, serving as a control.

This clonotype was seen just once. The J gene is TRBJ2-6, the V gene TRBV15; TRBD1 matches at 9 bases. The CDR3 is 12 residues long. Per germline, CDR1 LNHNV and CDR2 YYDKDF (reference sequence). V lost 5 bases to trimming and J lost 15 bases; unmatched junction nucleotides: 5. CDR3 amino acids: CATSWPGQGLTF. In DNA, the CDR3 is TGTGCCACCAGCTGGCCGGGACAGGGCCTGACTTTC.

Concerning this clonotype itself: The junction does not match germline at one end; this may be a read error. The J gene is TRBJ1-5, the V gene TRBV7-2; the D gene is possibly TRBD1 (5 bases). CDR1 and CDR2 (germline): SGHTA, FQGNSA. The CDR3 runs 14 residues. The CDR3 here is CASTDGGGKPPHYF. The CDR3 nucleotides read TGTGCCAGCACCGACGGGGGGGGGAAACCGCCCCACTATTTT.